The next 8 T cell receptor beta chains were all read from a single sample in a study of cytomegalovirus exposure and HLA in healthy donors. Amplification used 60 Vbeta primers and 13 Jbeta primers. Sequencing was performed with immunoSEQ multiplex PCR; in TCRdb, only in-frame clones are kept and a portion is missing. The repertoire table contains over 25,000 clones. Sequences were obtained from PBMCs. All receptors derive from a man aged 30-40 years in good health and CMV-seronegative.

The rearrangement links TRBV19 to TRBJ1-2; 9 bases fit TRBD1. V gave up 5 bases and J gave up 5 bases; unmatched junction bases: 9. The CDR3 is made up of 15 amino acids. Looked up from germline, CDR1 is LNHDA and CDR2 is SQIVND (reference sequence). CDR3 in amino acids: CASSAWTGVQYGYTF. DNA for the CDR3: TGTGCCAGTAGTGCATGGACAGGGGTCCAATATGGCTACACCTTC.

The chain uses TRBV10-2 and TRBJ2-1; 7 nucleotides line up with TRBD2. CDR1 and CDR2 (germline): WSHSY, SAAADI. The CDR3 contains 14 residues. With 8 bases clipped from V and 1 base from J, the junction kept 5 bases outside the gene matches. Here the CDR3 reads CASSASGSYNEQFF. For the CDR3, the DNA is TGCGCCAGCTCGGCTAGCGGTTCCTACAATGAGCAGTTCTTC.

The chain carries TRBV28 and TRBJ2-5; the D gene is possibly TRBD2 (5 bases). Germline CDR1 MDHEN, CDR2 SYDVKM. The CDR3 is 12 amino acids. V lost 4 bases and J lost 3, with 6 bases in between. CDR3 region: CASSSGEETQYF. DNA for the CDR3: TGTGCCAGCAGTTCCGGGGAAGAGACCCAGTACTTC.

This chain joins TRBV28 and TRBJ1-4; D is perhaps TRBD1 (6 bases). V was pared by 3 bases and J by 0 bases, with 8 bases between. The germline V gene has CDR1 MDHEN and CDR2 SYDVKM. CDR3 length: 15 amino acids. The CDR3 nucleotides are TGTGCCAGCAGTTTTTGGACAGCAACTAATGAAAAACTGTTTTTT. Translated, it gives CASSFWTATNEKLFF.

The chain carries TRBV29-1 and TRBJ1-5, with 11 positions matching TRBD1. This CDR3 is built from 13 residues. Germline-derived CDR1 and CDR2 are SQVTM and ANQGSEA. Germline trimming cut 4 bases from V and 10 bases from J; bases unmatched to any gene: 6. CDR3 loop: CSVGGDRGNPQHF. CDR3 coding DNA: TGCAGCGTTGGGGGGGACAGGGGGAATCCCCAGCATTTT.

The chain uses TRBV28 and TRBJ1-3, with D uncertain. Trimming took 7 bases from V and 4 from J, leaving 14 bases between them. Germline V gives CDR1 MDHEN, CDR2 SYDVKM. This CDR3 has 14 amino acids. In DNA, the CDR3 is TGTGCCAGCATTAATCCTGTCCCCGGAAACACCATATATTTT. Translation gives CASINPVPGNTIYF. The complete variable domain, with remaining parts taken from reference TRBV28 and TRBJ1-3, reads DVKVTQSSRYLVKRTGEKVFLECVQDMDHENMFWYRQDPGLGLRLIYFSYDVKMKEKGDIPEGYSVSREKKERFSLILESASTNQTSMYLCASINPVPGNTIYFGEGSWLTVV.

This rearrangement joins TRBV5-1 to TRBJ2-5; D ambiguous. CDR1 is SGHRS, CDR2 YFSETQ, per germline. The V end was cut by 4 bases, the J end by 1 base, with 8 bases between. This CDR3 contains 13 residues. Here the CDR3 reads CASSPLPQETQYF. CDR3 bases: TGCGCCAGCAGCCCCCTACCCCAAGAGACCCAGTACTTC.

V is TRBV19 and J is TRBJ1-2; possible D gene TRBD1, 6 bases. The CDR3 contains 14 residues. The germline V and J ends were trimmed by 5 bases and 4 bases, with 14 bases remaining between them. Germline V gene lookup returns CDR1 LNHDA and CDR2 SQIVND (reference sequence). CDR3 bases: TGTGCCAGTAGTTTGACTACAGGGCTCTATGGCTACACCTTC. Its protein is CASSLTTGLYGYTF. The whole variable domain, filled in from reference TRBV19 and TRBJ1-2, reads DGGITQSPKYLFRKEGQNVTLSCEQNLNHDAMYWYRQDPGQGLRLIYYSQIVNDFQKGDIAEGYSVSREKKESFPLTVTSAQKNPTAFYLCASSLTTGLYGYTFGSGTRLTVV.